These 29 T cell receptor beta chains share one sample of origin, sequenced in a study of OX40 agonist ivuxolimab in advanced cancers. Assay: immunoSEQ multiplex PCR; the TCRdb copy retains only in-frame clones and omits some. Among under 25,000 clones, roughly 78% were seen once, and the ten largest hold 30%. The material sequenced was CD4+ or CD8+ T cells sorted from blood, taken in a trial of the OX40 agonist ivuxolimab. The receptors originated from an adult with an advanced solid tumor such as melanoma, head and neck, liver or kidney cancer.

This clone was found many times. This chain joins TRBV19 and TRBJ1-5, with TRBD1 identical over 7 bases. Per germline, CDR1 LNHDA and CDR2 SQIVND (reference sequence). This CDR3 spans 14 amino acids. V shed 2 bases, J shed 6 bases, and the junction held 4 bases outside the gene matches. The CDR3: CASSIRGRGQPQHF. The CDR3 DNA sequence: TGTGCCAGTAGTATAAGGGGGCGCGGTCAGCCCCAGCATTTT.

The chain couples TRBV11-2 to TRBJ2-7, with 11 nucleotides matching TRBD1. CDR1 is SGHAT and CDR2 is FQNNGV in the germline V gene. V lost 6 bases, J lost 6 bases, and 13 bases stayed unmatched. The CDR3 spans 16 residues. In DNA, the CDR3 is TGTGCCAGCAGTTCTAGCCTTTGGACAGGGGGCGGCGAGCAGTACTTC. It encodes CASSSSLWTGGGEQYF.

For the CDR3, the DNA is TGCAGCGTTGAATACGGGAACACCGGGGAGCTGTTTTTT. Translation: CSVEYGNTGELFF. The chain carries TRBV29-1 and TRBJ2-2; no clear D. V lost 2 bases and J 1 base, leaving 5 bases between the germline ends. This CDR3 comprises 13 residues. In germline, CDR1 is SQVTM, CDR2 ANQGSEA.

The rearrangement links TRBV15 to TRBJ2-7; D might be TRBD2 (6 bases). The CDR3 has 14 residues. CDR1 is LNHNV, CDR2 YYDKDF, per germline (reference sequence). The germline V and J ends were trimmed by 3 bases and 0 bases, with 9 bases remaining between them. The CDR3 here is CATSSGGISYEQYF. In nucleotides, the CDR3 is TGTGCCACCAGCAGTGGCGGGATCTCCTACGAGCAGTACTTC.

The chain carries TRBV28 and TRBJ2-7; 9 nucleotides agree with TRBD2. The trim removed 7 bases at V and 7 bases at J, leaving 17 bases unmatched. This CDR3 contains 16 residues. The germline V gene has CDR1 MDHEN and CDR2 SYDVKM. CDR3 loop: CASNSLGLLAGGEQYF. The CDR3 DNA follows: TGTGCCAGCAATTCTTTAGGGCTACTAGCGGGTGGGGAGCAGTACTTC.

The J gene is TRBJ2-7, the V gene TRBV7-8, with a weak D call TRBD1 (6 bases). The V end lost 1 base, the J end lost 2 bases, and 12 bases lay between the germline ends. This CDR3 is 15 amino acids long. Looked up from germline, CDR1 is SGHVS and CDR2 is FQNEAQ. Written as DNA, the CDR3 is TGTGCCAGCAGCTTAGGAGCAGGGGCTGCCTACGAGCAGTACTTC. This codes for CASSLGAGAAYEQYF.

The chain recombines TRBV9 with TRBJ1-2, with D possibly matching TRBD1 (6 bases). V was shortened by 6 bases and J by 2 bases, with 17 bases between the two germline ends. The CDR3 is 15 amino acids. Germline loops: CDR1 SGDLS, CDR2 YYNGEE. In nucleotides, the CDR3 is TGTGCCAGCACCCCTCGAACCAGGGGCAACTATGGCTACACCTTC. Translating gives CASTPRTRGNYGYTF.

This clone is medium-sized. The V call is TRBV7-2, the J call TRBJ1-2; 9 bases fit TRBD1. The trim removed 2 bases at V and 6 bases at J, leaving 10 bases unmatched. From germline, CDR1 is SGHTA and CDR2 FQGNSA. The CDR3 consists of 16 residues. The CDR3 loop is CASSLLGIDRGDGYTF. Here the CDR3 DNA reads TGTGCCAGCAGCTTATTGGGCATCGACAGGGGGGATGGCTACACCTTC.

The chain links TRBV5-1 to TRBJ2-3; 10 bases fit TRBD1. The germline CDR1 and CDR2 sequences are SGHRS and YFSETQ. With 3 bases clipped from V and 3 bases from J, the junction kept 4 bases outside the gene matches. The CDR3 has 15 amino acids. Here the CDR3 reads CASSWDRGLTDTQYF. The CDR3 nucleotides are TGCGCCAGCAGCTGGGACAGGGGACTGACAGATACGCAGTATTTT.

The chain recombines TRBV7-2 with TRBJ1-3; no definite D call. V was trimmed by 6 bases and J by 0 bases, leaving 12 bases between them. The CDR3 is 15 residues long. Germline values: CDR1 SGHTA, CDR2 FQGNSA. The CDR3 sequence: CASRAIPGSGNTIYF. The CDR3 DNA sequence: TGTGCCAGCAGAGCGATACCGGGCTCTGGAAACACCATATATTTT.

V and J are TRBV2 and TRBJ2-2; no firm D call. With 6 bases removed from V and 4 bases from J, the gap between germline ends came to 3 bases. The CDR3 is 11 amino acids. The germline gives CDR1 SNHLY, CDR2 FYNNEI. In nucleotides, the CDR3 is TGTGCCAGCAGCTCCACCGGGGAGCTGTTTTTT. It specifies CASSSTGELFF.

The CDR3 reads CASSYSGQGALGYTF. CDR3 bases: TGTGCCAGCAGTTACTCGGGGCAGGGGGCGTTGGGCTACACCTTC. The chain is built from TRBV6-6 and TRBJ1-2; 8 bases agree with TRBD1. The germline V gene encodes CDR1 MNHNY and CDR2 SVGAGI (reference sequence). V gave up 0 bases and J gave up 8 bases; unmatched junction bases: 8. The CDR3 has 15 residues.

The genes are TRBV9 and TRBJ2-7; 9 bases agree with TRBD1. Germline V lookup: CDR1 SGDLS, CDR2 YYNGEE. The CDR3 runs 18 residues. V was clipped by 0 bases and J by 2 bases; unmatched bases: 12. The CDR3 region is CASSVALSGTGSPYEQYF. The CDR3, as DNA: TGTGCCAGCAGCGTAGCTTTGTCCGGGACAGGGAGTCCCTACGAGCAGTACTTC.

Only a few counts were recorded for this clone. The chain uses TRBV27 and TRBJ1-2; a possible D gene is TRBD1 (6 bases). This CDR3 spans 13 amino acids. Germline V gives CDR1 MNHEY, CDR2 SMNVEV (reference sequence). The V and J ends lost 2 bases and 4 bases respectively, with 8 bases between them. Written as DNA, the CDR3 is TGTGCCAGCAGTTTAGAGGGGGGCTATGGCTACACCTTC. Protein: CASSLEGGYGYTF.

V is TRBV19 and J is TRBJ2-1; 10 nucleotides line up with TRBD2. Trimming removed 5 bases from V and 0 bases from J; junction bases left unmatched: 1. This CDR3 has 15 residues. Germline-derived CDR1 and CDR2 are LNHDA and SQIVND (reference sequence). This CDR3 is CASSLAGGSYNEQFF. CDR3 coding DNA: TGTGCCAGTAGTTTAGCGGGAGGCTCCTACAATGAGCAGTTCTTC.

The CDR3 loop reads CASSLDPGTGEKLFF. CDR3 nucleotides: TGTGCCAGCAGCTTAGACCCGGGGACAGGTGAAAAACTGTTTTTT. The chain combines TRBV7-6 with TRBJ1-4; 8 nucleotides agree with TRBD1. Unmatched junction bases numbered 5, after V lost 1 base and J lost 7 bases. Germline V gives CDR1 SGHVS, CDR2 FNYEAQ. This CDR3 region has 15 residues.

The V call is TRBV7-9, the J call TRBJ2-1; D remains unclear. The CDR3 contains 15 residues. The germline V and J ends were trimmed by 5 bases and 3 bases, with 14 bases remaining between them. Per germline, CDR1 SEHNR and CDR2 FQNEAQ (reference sequence). CDR3 sequence reads: CASSPYLGLYNEQFF. Here the CDR3 DNA reads TGTGCCAGCAGCCCCTACCTAGGGCTCTACAATGAGCAGTTCTTC.

The genes are TRBV7-3 and TRBJ2-1; D gene uncertain. The CDR3 has 13 residues. The V end lost 5 bases, the J end lost 4 bases, and 9 bases lay between the germline ends. The V gene's germline CDR1 is SGHTA and CDR2 FQGTGA. The chain's CDR3 is CASSLDQYNEQFF. CDR3 bases: TGTGCCAGCAGCCTGGACCAATACAATGAGCAGTTCTTC.

This chain links TRBV29-1 with TRBJ1-2; 7 bases fit TRBD1. The CDR3 has 15 residues. J was trimmed by 3 bases and V by 5 bases; bases with no gene match: 12. Germline lookup yields CDR1 SQVTM and CDR2 ANQGSEA. The CDR3 protein is CSVWPSRQGDYGYTF. The DNA of the CDR3 is TGCAGCGTTTGGCCCTCCCGACAGGGTGACTATGGCTACACCTTC.

CDR3 loop: CASSLGGGYEQYF. The CDR3, as DNA: TGTGCCAGCAGCTTAGGGGGCGGCTACGAGCAGTACTTC. The rearrangement joins TRBV7-3 to TRBJ2-7; TRBD1 might be the D (6 bases). CDR1 and CDR2 from the germline V gene are SGHTA and FQGTGA. V lost 2 bases, J lost 3 bases, and 8 bases lay in between. The CDR3 has 13 residues.

The genes are TRBV19 and TRBJ1-2; D unclear. V lost 7 bases to trimming and J lost 4 bases, with 16 bases between them. The CDR3 covers 14 residues. Germline CDR1 is LNHDA and CDR2 is SQIVND (reference sequence). Written as DNA, the CDR3 is TGTGCCAGTACCATGTATGGCGAGATCTATGGCTACACCTTC. Amino acids: CASTMYGEIYGYTF.

The chain couples TRBV19 to TRBJ1-2; a possible D gene is TRBD1 (5 bases). Trimming cost V 7 bases and J 8 bases, with 11 bases left between them. This CDR3 contains 11 residues. Per the germline V gene, CDR1 is LNHDA and CDR2 is SQIVND (reference sequence). This chain's CDR3 is CASTDMNGYTF. In DNA, the CDR3 is TGTGCCAGTACGGACATGAACGGCTACACCTTC.

The chain carries TRBV19 and TRBJ2-1; 7 nucleotides line up with TRBD1. The CDR3 totals 12 residues. Germline values: CDR1 LNHDA, CDR2 SQIVND (reference sequence). J was trimmed by 12 bases and V by 7 bases; bases with no gene match: 9. The CDR3 loop is CASNITRQGQFF. The CDR3 DNA reads TGTGCCAGTAATATTACTCGACAGGGGCAGTTCTTC. The full variable domain, its missing parts supplied by reference TRBV19 and TRBJ2-1, is DGGITQSPKYLFRKEGQNVTLSCEQNLNHDAMYWYRQDPGQGLRLIYYSQIVNDFQKGDIAEGYSVSREKKESFPLTVTSAQKNPTAFYLCASNITRQGQFFGPGTRLTVL.

J is TRBJ2-3 and V is TRBV9; 9 positions match TRBD2. The V and J ends lost 4 bases and 5 bases, in that order; junction bases with no gene match: 11. The CDR3 consists of 16 residues. Germline CDR1 and CDR2: SGDLS and YYNGEE. In nucleotides, the CDR3 is TGTGCCAGCAGCTCCTCCGGGGCGGGGGGGGTAGATACGCAGTATTTT. Its protein is CASSSSGAGGVDTQYF.

This CDR3 is CASTLERYVSYEQYF. In DNA form, the CDR3 reads TGCGCCAGCACCCTCGAGCGGTACGTCTCCTACGAGCAGTACTTC. The chain employs TRBV5-1 and TRBJ2-7, with D tentatively TRBD2 (5 bases). CDR3 length equals 15 residues. The V end lost 6 bases, the J end lost 0 bases, and 16 bases lay between the germline ends. CDR1 is SGHRS and CDR2 is YFSETQ in the germline V gene.

This chain links TRBV20-1 with TRBJ2-4; possibly TRBD1 or TRBD2 for D (5 bases each). This CDR3 region has 11 residues. The germline V gene has CDR1 DFQATT and CDR2 SNEGSKA (reference sequence). The V end was cut by 1 base, the J end by 10 bases, with 8 bases between. The CDR3 reads CSARGEGIQYF. The CDR3 DNA reads as TGCAGTGCTAGAGGAGAGGGGATTCAGTACTTC.

This chain uses TRBV4-1 with TRBJ1-2; 9 nucleotides agree with TRBD1. After removal of 7 bases from V and 4 bases from J, the junction contained 10 bases not matched to a gene. The length of the CDR3 is 15 residues. CDR1 MGHRA and CDR2 YSYEKL come from the germline V gene. The CDR3 loop reads CASTLPGQGLYGYTF. The CDR3 region has the DNA TGCGCCAGCACCCTCCCGGGACAGGGCCTCTATGGCTACACCTTC.

The V and J genes are TRBV4-1 and TRBJ2-7; 10 bases match TRBD2. CDR1 and CDR2 from the germline V gene are MGHRA and YSYEKL. Losses at the gene ends were 0 bases for V and 3 bases for J; bases not matched to a gene: 5. The CDR3 extends over 16 amino acids. The CDR3 loop is CASSQDGTSEVYEQYF. CDR3 DNA sequence: TGCGCCAGCAGCCAAGATGGGACTAGCGAGGTCTACGAGCAGTACTTC.

The chain employs TRBV7-2 and TRBJ2-1; no firm D call. Germline V gives CDR1 SGHTA, CDR2 FQGNSA. Trimming removed 1 base from V and 6 bases from J, with 4 bases in between. The CDR3 has 12 residues. The CDR3 DNA reads as TGTGCCAGCAGCTTAGGCGTCAATGAGCAGTTCTTC. This encodes CASSLGVNEQFF.